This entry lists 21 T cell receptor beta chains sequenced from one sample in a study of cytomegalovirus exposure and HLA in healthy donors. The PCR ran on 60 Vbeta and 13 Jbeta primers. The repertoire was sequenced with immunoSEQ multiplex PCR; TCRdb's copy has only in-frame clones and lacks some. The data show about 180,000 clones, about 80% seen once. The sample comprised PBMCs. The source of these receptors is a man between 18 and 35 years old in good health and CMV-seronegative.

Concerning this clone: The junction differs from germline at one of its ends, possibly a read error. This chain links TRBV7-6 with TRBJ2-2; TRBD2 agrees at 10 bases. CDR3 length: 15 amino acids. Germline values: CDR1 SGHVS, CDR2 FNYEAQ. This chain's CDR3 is CASSLAGVGTGELFF. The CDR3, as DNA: TGTGCCAGCAGCCTAGCGGGAGTGGGAACCGGGGAGCTGTTTTTT.

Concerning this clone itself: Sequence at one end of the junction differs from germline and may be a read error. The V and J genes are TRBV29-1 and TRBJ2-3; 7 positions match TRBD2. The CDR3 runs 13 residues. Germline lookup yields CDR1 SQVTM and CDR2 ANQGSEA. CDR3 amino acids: CSVGETSIDTQYF. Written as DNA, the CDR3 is TGCAGCGTTGGTGAGACTAGCATAGATACGCAGTATTTT.

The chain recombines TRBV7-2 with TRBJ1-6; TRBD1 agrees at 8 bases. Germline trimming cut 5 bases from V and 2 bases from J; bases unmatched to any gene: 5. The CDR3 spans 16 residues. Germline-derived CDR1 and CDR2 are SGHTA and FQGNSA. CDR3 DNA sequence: TGTGCCAGCAGCGGAACACAGGGGGCCTATAATTCACCCCTCCACTTT. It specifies CASSGTQGAYNSPLHF.

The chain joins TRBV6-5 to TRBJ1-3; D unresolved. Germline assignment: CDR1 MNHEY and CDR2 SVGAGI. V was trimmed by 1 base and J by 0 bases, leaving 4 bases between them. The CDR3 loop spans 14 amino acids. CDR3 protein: CASSYWSSGNTIYF. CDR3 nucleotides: TGTGCCAGCAGTTACTGGAGCTCTGGAAACACCATATATTTT.

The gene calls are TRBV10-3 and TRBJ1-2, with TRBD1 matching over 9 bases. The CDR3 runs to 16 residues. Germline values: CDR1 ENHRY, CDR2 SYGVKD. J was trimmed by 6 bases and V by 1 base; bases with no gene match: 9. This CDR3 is CAISEYRDRVTHGYTF. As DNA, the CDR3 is TGTGCCATCAGTGAGTACCGGGACAGGGTGACTCATGGCTACACCTTC.

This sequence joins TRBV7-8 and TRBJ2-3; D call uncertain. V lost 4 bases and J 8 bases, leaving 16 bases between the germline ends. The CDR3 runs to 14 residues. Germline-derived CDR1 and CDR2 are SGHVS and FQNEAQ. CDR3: CASSYVSEVGTQYF. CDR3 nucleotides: TGTGCCAGCAGCTACGTTTCAGAGGTTGGTACGCAGTATTTT.

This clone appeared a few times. The CDR3 sequence is CASSEQDYEQYF. The CDR3 nucleotides are TGTGCCAGCAGTGAACAGGACTACGAGCAGTACTTC. The V and J genes are TRBV2 and TRBJ2-7, with D unclear. The CDR3 runs to 12 residues. Germline V gene sequence: CDR1 SNHLY, CDR2 FYNNEI. The V and J ends lost 2 bases and 3 bases respectively, with 5 bases between them.

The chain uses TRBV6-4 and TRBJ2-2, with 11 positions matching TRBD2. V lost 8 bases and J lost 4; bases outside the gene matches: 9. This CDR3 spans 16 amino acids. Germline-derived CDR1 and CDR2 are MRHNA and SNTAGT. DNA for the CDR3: TGTGCCAGCCGTAAACTAGCGGGAGTCGGCACCGGGGAGCTGTTTTTT. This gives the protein CASRKLAGVGTGELFF.

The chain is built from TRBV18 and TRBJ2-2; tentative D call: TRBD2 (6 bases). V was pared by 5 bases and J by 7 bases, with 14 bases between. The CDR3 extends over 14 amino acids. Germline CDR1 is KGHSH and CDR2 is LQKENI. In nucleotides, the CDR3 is TGTGCCAGCTCAGGACTATTGACGCTCGGGGAGCTGTTTTTT. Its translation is CASSGLLTLGELFF.

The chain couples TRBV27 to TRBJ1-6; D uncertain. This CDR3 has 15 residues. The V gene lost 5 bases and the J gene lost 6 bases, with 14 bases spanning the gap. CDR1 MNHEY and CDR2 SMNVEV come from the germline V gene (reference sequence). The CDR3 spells CASSPHPSGNSPLHF. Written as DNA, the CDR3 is TGTGCCAGCAGTCCTCACCCCTCGGGTAATTCACCCCTCCACTTT.

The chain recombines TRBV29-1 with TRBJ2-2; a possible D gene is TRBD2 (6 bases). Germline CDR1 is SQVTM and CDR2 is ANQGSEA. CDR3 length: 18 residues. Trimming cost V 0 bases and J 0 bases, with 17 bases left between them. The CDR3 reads CSVEDRRGLNSNTGELFF. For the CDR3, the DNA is TGCAGCGTTGAAGATCGGAGGGGCCTGAATTCGAACACCGGGGAGCTGTTTTTT.

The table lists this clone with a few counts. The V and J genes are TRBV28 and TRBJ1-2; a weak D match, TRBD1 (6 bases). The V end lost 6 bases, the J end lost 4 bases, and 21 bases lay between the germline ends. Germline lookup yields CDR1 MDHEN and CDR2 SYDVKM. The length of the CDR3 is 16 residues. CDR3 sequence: CASRHNRVLTRYGYTF. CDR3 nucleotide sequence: TGTGCCAGCAGACACAACAGGGTTTTAACGCGCTATGGCTACACCTTC.

CDR3 in amino acids: CASSQQGLVRDEQYF. In DNA, the CDR3 is TGTGCCAGCTCACAACAGGGGCTCGTTCGGGACGAGCAGTACTTC. The chain combines TRBV18 with TRBJ2-7, with 7 bases that match TRBD1. With 4 bases clipped from V and 5 bases from J, the junction kept 11 bases outside the gene matches. CDR3 size: 15 residues. CDR1 is KGHSH, CDR2 LQKENI, per germline.

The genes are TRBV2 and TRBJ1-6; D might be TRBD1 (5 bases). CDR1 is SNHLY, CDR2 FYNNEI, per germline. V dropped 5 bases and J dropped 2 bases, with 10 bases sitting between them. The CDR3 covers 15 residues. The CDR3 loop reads CASSSQGTYNSPLHF. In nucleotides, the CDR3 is TGTGCCAGCAGTTCTCAGGGCACCTATAATTCACCCCTCCACTTT.

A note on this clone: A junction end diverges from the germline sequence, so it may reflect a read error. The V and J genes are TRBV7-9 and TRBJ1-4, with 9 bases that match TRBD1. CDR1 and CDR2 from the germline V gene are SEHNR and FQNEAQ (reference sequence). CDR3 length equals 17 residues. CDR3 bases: TGTTCCAGCAGCGCTCGAGGGACAGGGAGGACTAATGAAAAACTGTTTTTT. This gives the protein CSSSARGTGRTNEKLFF.

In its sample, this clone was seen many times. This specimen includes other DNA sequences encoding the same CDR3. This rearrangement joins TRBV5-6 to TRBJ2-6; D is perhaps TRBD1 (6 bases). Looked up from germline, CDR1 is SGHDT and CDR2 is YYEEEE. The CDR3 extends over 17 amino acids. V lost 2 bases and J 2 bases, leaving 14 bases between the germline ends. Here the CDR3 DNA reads TGTGCCAGCAGCTTAAGACACAGGGTGACTGGGGCCAACGTCCTGACTTTC. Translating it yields CASSLRHRVTGANVLTF.

The CDR3 sequence is CASSEENSNQPQHF. CDR3 in DNA: TGTGCCAGCAGTGAGGAGAATAGCAATCAGCCCCAGCATTTT. V gene TRBV2 combines with J gene TRBJ1-5, with unresolved D. This CDR3 comprises 14 residues. Trimming left V 3 bases short and J 0 bases short, with 6 bases between. Germline values: CDR1 SNHLY, CDR2 FYNNEI.

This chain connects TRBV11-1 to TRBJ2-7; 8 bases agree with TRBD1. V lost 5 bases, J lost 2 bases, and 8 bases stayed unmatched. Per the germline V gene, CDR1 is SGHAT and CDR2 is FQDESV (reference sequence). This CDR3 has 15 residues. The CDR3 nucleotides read TGTGCCAGCAGCCCGAAACAGGGGGTACCCTACGAGCAGTACTTC. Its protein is CASSPKQGVPYEQYF. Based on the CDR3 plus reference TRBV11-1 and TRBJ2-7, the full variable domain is EAEVAQSPRYKITEKSQAVAFWCDPISGHATLYWYRQILGQGPELLVQFQDESVVDDSQLPKDRFSAERLKGVDSTLKIQPAELGDSAMYLCASSPKQGVPYEQYFGPGTRLTVT.

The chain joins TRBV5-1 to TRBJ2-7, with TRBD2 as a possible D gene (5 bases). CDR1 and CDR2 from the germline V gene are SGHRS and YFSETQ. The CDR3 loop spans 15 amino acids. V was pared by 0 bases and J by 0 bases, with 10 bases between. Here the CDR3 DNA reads TGCGCCAGCAGCTTGGAAGTTGGGAGCTCCTACGAGCAGTACTTC. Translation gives CASSLEVGSSYEQYF. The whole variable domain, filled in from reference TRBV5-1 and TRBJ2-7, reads KAGVTQTPRYLIKTRGQQVTLSCSPISGHRSVSWYQQTPGQGLQFLFEYFSETQRNKGNFPGRFSGRQFSNSRSEMNVSTLELGDSALYLCASSLEVGSSYEQYFGPGTRLTVT.

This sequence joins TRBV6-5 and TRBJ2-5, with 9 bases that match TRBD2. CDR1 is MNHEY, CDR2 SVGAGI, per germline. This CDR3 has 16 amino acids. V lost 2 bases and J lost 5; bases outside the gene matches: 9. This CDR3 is CASSYGRQRGVETQYF. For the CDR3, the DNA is TGTGCCAGCAGTTACGGCCGCCAGCGGGGGGTGGAGACCCAGTACTTC.

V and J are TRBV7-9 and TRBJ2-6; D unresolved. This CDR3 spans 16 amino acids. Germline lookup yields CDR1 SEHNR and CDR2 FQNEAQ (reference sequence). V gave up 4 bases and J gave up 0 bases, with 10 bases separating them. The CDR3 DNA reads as TGTGCCAGCAGCTCCCTCGACACCTCTGGGGCCAACGTCCTGACTTTC. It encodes CASSSLDTSGANVLTF.